Only a few counts were recorded for the clone carrying this TCR beta chain. Antigen specificity is unknown. A single record per CDR3 protein comes from TCRdb applying MiXCR to the RT-PCR reads. The sample contains some 600,000 distinct CDR3 sequences, approximately 14% of which appear only once. V shed 5 bases, J shed 1 base, and the junction held 10 bases outside the gene matches. CDR1 is SEHNR and CDR2 is FQNEAQ in the germline V gene (reference sequence). The CDR3 is 16 residues long. These data are taken from a study of response to subunit inactivated influenza vaccine. Findings and limits, study-wide: Few additional T cells are recruited per seasonal influenza vaccination, authors suggested.

This chain connects TRBV7-9 to TRBJ2-7; 8 nucleotides line up with TRBD1. This clonotype originated in a man aged 50-60 years who received an inactivated influenza vaccine. This material consisted of PBMCs from blood, taken roughly 2 weeks before vaccination. This chain's CDR3 is CASSLRTGLYSYEQYF. The CDR3 bases are TGTGCCAGCAGCCTTCGGACAGGGCTATATTCCTACGAGCAGTACTTC. The full variable domain, its missing parts supplied by reference TRBV7-9 and TRBJ2-7, is DTGVSQNPRHKITKRGQNVTFRCDPISEHNRLYWYRQTLGQGPEFLTYFQNEAQLEKSRLLSDRFSAERPKGSFSTLEIQRTEQGDSAMYLCASSLRTGLYSYEQYFGPGTRLTVT.